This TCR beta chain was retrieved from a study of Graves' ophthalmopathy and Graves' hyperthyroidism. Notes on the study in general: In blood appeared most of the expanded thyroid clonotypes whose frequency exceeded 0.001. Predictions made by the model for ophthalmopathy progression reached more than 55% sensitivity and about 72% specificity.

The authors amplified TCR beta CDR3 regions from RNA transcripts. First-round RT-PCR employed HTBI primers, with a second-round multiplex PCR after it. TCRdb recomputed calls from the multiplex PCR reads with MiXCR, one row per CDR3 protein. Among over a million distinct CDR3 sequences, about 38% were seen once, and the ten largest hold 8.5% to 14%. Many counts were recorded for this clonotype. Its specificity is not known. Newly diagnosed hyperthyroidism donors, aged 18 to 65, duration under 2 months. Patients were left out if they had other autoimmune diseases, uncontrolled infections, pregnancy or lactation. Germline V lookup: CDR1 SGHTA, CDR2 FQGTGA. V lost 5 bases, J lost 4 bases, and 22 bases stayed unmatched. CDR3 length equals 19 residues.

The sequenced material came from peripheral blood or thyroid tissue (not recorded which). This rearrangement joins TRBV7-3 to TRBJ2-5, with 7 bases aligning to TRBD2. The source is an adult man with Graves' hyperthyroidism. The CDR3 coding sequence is TGTGCCAGCAGCCCCCACCCGGGACTAACGCCCAACATCGGAGAGACCCAGTACTTC. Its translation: CASSPHPGLTPNIGETQYF.